This is a list of T cell receptor beta chains from one sample in a study of T cells in Graves' hyperthyroidism and ophthalmopathy. TCRdb processed the multiplex PCR reads anew with MiXCR; each CDR3 protein has one entry. Altogether a few hundred thousand distinct CDR3 sequences are present, more than 15% being singletons, with the ten largest covering about 51%. The material sequenced was blood. The receptors originated from a woman aged 60-70 years with Graves' ophthalmopathy. Each CDR3 is given with its conserved first and last residue. D genes are given only for firm matches. Not all rows give a size; the values are once, few, many and, for expanded clones, a class.

v_call: TRBV20-1
j_call: TRBJ2-7
clone_size: .
d_call: .
cdr3_nt: TGCAGTGCTAGAGAAAGAACTAGCCCTTACGAGCAGTACTTC
cdr3_aa: CSARERTSPYEQYF

v_call: TRBV11-2
j_call: TRBJ2-1
clone_size: many
d_call: .
cdr3_nt: TGTGCCAGCAGCACTTCCCGCGACAATGAGCAGTTCTTC
cdr3_aa: CASSTSRDNEQFF

v_call: TRBV6-4
j_call: TRBJ1-6
clone_size: .
d_call: .
cdr3_nt: TGTGCCAGCAGTGTCGAACTTCGGGGGAAGGGGAATTCACCCCTCCACTTT
cdr3_aa: CASSVELRGKGNSPLHF

v_call: TRBV9
j_call: TRBJ1-1
clone_size: .
d_call: .
cdr3_nt: TGTGCCAGCAGCCCCGGACCGACAGGCCATGGTGGTGGGGCTTTCTTT
cdr3_aa: CASSPGPTGHGGGAFF

v_call: TRBV18
j_call: TRBJ2-3
clone_size: .
d_call: .
cdr3_nt: TGTGCCACCAGTGACGGCAGGTACACAGATACGCAGTATTTT
cdr3_aa: CATSDGRYTDTQYF

v_call: TRBV12-3/TRBV12-4
j_call: TRBJ1-3
clone_size: many
d_call: .
cdr3_nt: TGTGCCAGCACTTGGGCCGGAAACACCATATATTTT
cdr3_aa: CASTWAGNTIYF

v_call: TRBV28
j_call: TRBJ2-2
clone_size: .
d_call: .
cdr3_nt: TGTGCCAGCAGTTTCTTTGGTCAGGAGAACACCGGGGAGCTGTTTTTT
cdr3_aa: CASSFFGQENTGELFF

v_call: TRBV20-1
j_call: TRBJ2-1
clone_size: many
d_call: .
cdr3_nt: TGCAGTGCTAGAGAAGATAGGGGGGCCTCCTACAATGAGCAGTTCTTC
cdr3_aa: CSAREDRGASYNEQFF

v_call: TRBV3-1
j_call: TRBJ2-7
clone_size: many
d_call: TRBD1
cdr3_nt: TGTGCCAGCAGTTCGGACAGGGAGTCCGAGCAGTACTTC
cdr3_aa: CASSSDRESEQYF

v_call: TRBV28
j_call: TRBJ2-7
clone_size: many
d_call: .
cdr3_nt: TGTGCCAGCAGGCCTGGGACTTTCGGGCAGTACTTC
cdr3_aa: CASRPGTFGQYF

v_call: TRBV12-5
j_call: TRBJ2-3
clone_size: few
d_call: .
cdr3_nt: TGTGCTAGTGGTTTGGAGTGGGGTACGCAGTATTTT
cdr3_aa: CASGLEWGTQYF

v_call: TRBV4-2
j_call: TRBJ1-2
clone_size: few
d_call: .
cdr3_nt: TGTGCCAGCAGCCAAGAGCAGGCCTATGGCTACACCTTC
cdr3_aa: CASSQEQAYGYTF

v_call: TRBV7-2
j_call: TRBJ2-5
clone_size: many
d_call: .
cdr3_nt: TGTGCCAGCAGCTTAGGTGGCAGGGGGGGAGCAGAGACCCAGTACTTC
cdr3_aa: CASSLGGRGGAETQYF

v_call: TRBV29-1
j_call: TRBJ2-7
clone_size: many
d_call: .
cdr3_nt: TGCAGCGTTAGTCATTCGTTCGGCTACGAGCAGTACTTC
cdr3_aa: CSVSHSFGYEQYF

v_call: TRBV11-2
j_call: TRBJ2-3
clone_size: many
d_call: .
cdr3_nt: TGTGCCAGCAGCTTAGGTCAGGGCTCTACAGATACGCAGTATTTT
cdr3_aa: CASSLGQGSTDTQYF

v_call: TRBV7-6
j_call: TRBJ2-2
clone_size: once
d_call: .
cdr3_nt: TGTGCCAGCAGCTTATTAAAAAACACCGGGGAGCTGTTTTTT
cdr3_aa: CASSLLKNTGELFF

v_call: TRBV28
j_call: TRBJ1-1
clone_size: many
d_call: .
cdr3_nt: TGTGCCAGCGGTGATACGAACCTAAACGGGAACACTGAAGCTTTCTTT
cdr3_aa: CASGDTNLNGNTEAFF

v_call: TRBV20-1
j_call: TRBJ1-1
clone_size: .
d_call: .
cdr3_nt: TGCAGTGCTAGACCCCTAACAGGACTGAACACTGAAGCTTTCTTT
cdr3_aa: CSARPLTGLNTEAFF

v_call: TRBV6-2/TRBV6-3
j_call: TRBJ2-2
clone_size: .
d_call: .
cdr3_nt: TGTGCCAGCCGAGGATGGGGGCAGAGCTCCGGGGAGCTGTTTTTT
cdr3_aa: CASRGWGQSSGELFF

v_call: TRBV5-6
j_call: TRBJ2-6
clone_size: few
d_call: .
cdr3_nt: TGTGCCAGCAGCTTGATAGGGGGGGACAGCCAGCTCTCTGGGGCCAACGTCCTGACTTTC
cdr3_aa: CASSLIGGDSQLSGANVLTF

v_call: TRBV20-1
j_call: TRBJ2-3
clone_size: .
d_call: .
cdr3_nt: TGCAGTGCTACCGGACAGTGGGATACGCAGTATTTT
cdr3_aa: CSATGQWDTQYF

v_call: TRBV20-1
j_call: TRBJ2-5
clone_size: .
d_call: TRBD1
cdr3_nt: TGCAGTGCTCTAACCGACAGGGGACAAGAGACCCAGTACTTC
cdr3_aa: CSALTDRGQETQYF

v_call: TRBV18
j_call: TRBJ1-1
clone_size: many
d_call: TRBD1
cdr3_nt: TGTGCCAGCTCGCCGGGACAGGGGACCGCTGAAGCTTTCTTT
cdr3_aa: CASSPGQGTAEAFF

v_call: TRBV6-6
j_call: TRBJ2-1
clone_size: .
d_call: TRBD2
cdr3_nt: TGTGCCAGCAATTACTCGACTAGCGGGAGGGGGAATGAGCAGTTCTTC
cdr3_aa: CASNYSTSGRGNEQFF

v_call: TRBV7-8
j_call: TRBJ2-1
clone_size: .
d_call: TRBD2
cdr3_nt: TGTGCCAGCAGCCTAGGGACTAGCGGGATAAATGAGCAGTTCTTC
cdr3_aa: CASSLGTSGINEQFF

v_call: TRBV7-2
j_call: TRBJ2-1
clone_size: many
d_call: .
cdr3_nt: TGTGCCAGCAGCCCCTGGAGGCACAATGAGCAGTTCTTC
cdr3_aa: CASSPWRHNEQFF

v_call: TRBV5-1
j_call: TRBJ1-2
clone_size: many
d_call: .
cdr3_nt: TGCGCCAGCAGCTTGGCGGTCGACGGAGGCTACACCTTC
cdr3_aa: CASSLAVDGGYTF

v_call: TRBV12-3/TRBV12-4
j_call: TRBJ1-5
clone_size: many
d_call: .
cdr3_nt: TGTGCCAGCAGTCCGGGGCCTTCTGGGAATCAGCCCCAGCATTTT
cdr3_aa: CASSPGPSGNQPQHF

v_call: TRBV3-1
j_call: TRBJ1-5
clone_size: .
d_call: .
cdr3_nt: TGTGCCAGCAGCCAAAGTGTTTTGATCGGGAGCCGCAATCAGCCCCAGCATTTT
cdr3_aa: CASSQSVLIGSRNQPQHF

v_call: TRBV30
j_call: TRBJ1-5
clone_size: many
d_call: .
cdr3_nt: TGTGCCTGGAGTGTACCGGGGAACACACATCAGCCCCAGCATTTT
cdr3_aa: CAWSVPGNTHQPQHF

v_call: TRBV12-3/TRBV12-4
j_call: TRBJ1-2
clone_size: many
d_call: .
cdr3_nt: TGTGCCAGCAGCCCTACTGGGGGCACCTATGGCTACACCTTC
cdr3_aa: CASSPTGGTYGYTF

v_call: TRBV7-2
j_call: TRBJ1-1
clone_size: many
d_call: .
cdr3_nt: TGTGCCAGCAGCTTAGTGGGGAGAAACCCGGGGAACACTGAAGCTTTCTTT
cdr3_aa: CASSLVGRNPGNTEAFF

v_call: TRBV19
j_call: TRBJ2-2
clone_size: few
d_call: .
cdr3_nt: TGTGCCAGTAGTGTGACAGATGCCGGGGAGCTGTTTTTT
cdr3_aa: CASSVTDAGELFF

v_call: TRBV20-1
j_call: TRBJ1-2
clone_size: .
d_call: .
cdr3_nt: TGCAGTGCTAGAGATTCTGTCAACTATGGCTACACCTTC
cdr3_aa: CSARDSVNYGYTF

v_call: TRBV19
j_call: TRBJ2-1
clone_size: .
d_call: .
cdr3_nt: TGTGCCAGTAGTATGGGCACCTTGTCCTACAATGAGCAGTTCTTC
cdr3_aa: CASSMGTLSYNEQFF